This TCR beta chain was observed in a study of T cells after yellow fever vaccination. As to this clonotype: Its antigen is not known.

A process of 5'RACE template switching, which added a universal primer site and UMIs, was used to make TCR cDNA. TCRdb reprocessed the 5' RACE reads with MiXCR, giving one entry per CDR3 protein. Among hundreds of thousands of distinct CDR3 sequences, 18% were seen once, and the ten largest hold roughly 19%. The CDR3 runs to 15 residues. V was pared by 5 bases and J by 6 bases, with 10 bases of the junction left unmatched. The germline V gene encodes CDR1 SGHTA and CDR2 FQGNSA. Study results and limitations: Clones from primary vaccination mostly reappeared after the booster (around 96% CD4, about 88% CD8). Sorted repertoires could include abundant contaminating clonotypes from bulk cells.

The V call is TRBV7-2, the J call TRBJ1-2; 9 nucleotides line up with TRBD1. The TCR comes from a man between 18 and 35 years old who received the YFV17D yellow fever vaccine. The material sequenced was PBMCs, taken before the yellow fever booster vaccination. The CDR3 sequence is CASSPPGQGGNGYTF. CDR3 DNA: TGTGCCAGCAGCCCACCGGGACAGGGAGGGAATGGCTACACCTTC.